Described below is a single T cell receptor (beta chain) sequence and its context. Repertoires were generated with immunoSEQ multiplex PCR, while TCRdb's copy carries only in-frame clones and drops some. The repertoire holds under 200,000 clones, with 89% as singletons. The sample is drawn from a study of blood T cell repertoires in COVID-19. Germline loops: CDR1 SGHDT, CDR2 YYEEEE. This CDR3 contains 15 residues. J gave up 8 bases and V 4 bases, and 7 bases lay outside the gene matches. The chain recombines TRBV5-6 with TRBJ2-1; 12 nucleotides line up with TRBD2. The sequenced sample consisted of PBMCs or T cells enriched from blood (not recorded which). The TCR was taken from a young woman who had recovered from COVID-19. CDR3 loop: CASSITSGRKDEQFF. The CDR3 DNA reads as TGTGCCAGCAGCATCACTAGCGGGAGGAAGGATGAGCAGTTCTTC. Drawing the rest from reference TRBV5-6 and TRBJ2-1, the complete variable domain is DAGVTQSPTHLIKTRGQQVTLRCSPKSGHDTVSWYQQALGQGPQFIFQYYEEEERQRGNFPDRFSGHQFPNYSSELNVNALLLGDSALYLCASSITSGRKDEQFFGPGTRLTVL.